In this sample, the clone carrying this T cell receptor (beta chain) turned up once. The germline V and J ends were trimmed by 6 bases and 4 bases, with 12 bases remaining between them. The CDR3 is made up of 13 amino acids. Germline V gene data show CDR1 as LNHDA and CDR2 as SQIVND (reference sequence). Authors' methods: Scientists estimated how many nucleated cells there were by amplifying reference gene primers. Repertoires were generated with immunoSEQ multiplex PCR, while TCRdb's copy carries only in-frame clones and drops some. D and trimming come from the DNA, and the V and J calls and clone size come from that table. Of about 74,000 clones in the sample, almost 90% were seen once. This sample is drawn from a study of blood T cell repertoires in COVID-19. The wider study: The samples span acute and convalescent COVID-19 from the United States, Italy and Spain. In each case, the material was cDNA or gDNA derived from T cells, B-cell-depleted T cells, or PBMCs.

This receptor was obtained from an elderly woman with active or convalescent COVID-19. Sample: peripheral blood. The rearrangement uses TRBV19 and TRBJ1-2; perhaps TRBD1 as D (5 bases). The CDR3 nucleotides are TGTGCCAGTAGCAAGGGACTGAGCTATGGCTACACCTTC. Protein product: CASSKGLSYGYTF. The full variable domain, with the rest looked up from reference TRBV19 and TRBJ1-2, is DGGITQSPKYLFRKEGQNVTLSCEQNLNHDAMYWYRQDPGQGLRLIYYSQIVNDFQKGDIAEGYSVSREKKESFPLTVTSAQKNPTAFYLCASSKGLSYGYTFGSGTRLTVV.